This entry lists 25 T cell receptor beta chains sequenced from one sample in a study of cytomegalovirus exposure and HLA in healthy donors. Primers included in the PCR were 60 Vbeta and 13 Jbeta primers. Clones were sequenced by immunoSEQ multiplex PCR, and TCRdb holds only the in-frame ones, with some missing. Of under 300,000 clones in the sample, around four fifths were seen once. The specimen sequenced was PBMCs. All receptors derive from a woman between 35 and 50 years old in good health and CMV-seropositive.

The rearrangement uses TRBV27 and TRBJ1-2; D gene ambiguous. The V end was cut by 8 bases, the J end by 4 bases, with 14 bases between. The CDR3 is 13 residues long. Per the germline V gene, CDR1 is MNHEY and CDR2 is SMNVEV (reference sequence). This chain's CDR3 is CASSPQIVYGYTF. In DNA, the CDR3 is TGTGCCAGCTCTCCCCAGATCGTCTATGGCTACACCTTC.

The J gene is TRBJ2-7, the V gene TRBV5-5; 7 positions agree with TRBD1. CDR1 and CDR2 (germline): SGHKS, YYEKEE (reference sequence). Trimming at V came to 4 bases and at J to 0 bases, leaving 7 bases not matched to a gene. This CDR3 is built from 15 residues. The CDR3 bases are TGTGCCAGCAGCGCCGGGACAGATAGCTCCTACGAGCAGTACTTC. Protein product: CASSAGTDSSYEQYF.

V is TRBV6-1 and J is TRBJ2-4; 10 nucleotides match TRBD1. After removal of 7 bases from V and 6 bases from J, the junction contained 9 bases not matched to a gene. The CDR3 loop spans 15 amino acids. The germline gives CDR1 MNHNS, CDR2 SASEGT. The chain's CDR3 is CASTGTGAPRNIQYF. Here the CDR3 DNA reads TGTGCCAGCACCGGGACAGGGGCCCCTCGAAACATTCAGTACTTC.

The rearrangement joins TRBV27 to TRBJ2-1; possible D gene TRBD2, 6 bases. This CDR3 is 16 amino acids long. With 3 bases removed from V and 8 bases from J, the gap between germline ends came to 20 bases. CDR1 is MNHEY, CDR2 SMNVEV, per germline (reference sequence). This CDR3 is CASSFYAASAKDEQFF. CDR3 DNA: TGTGCCAGCAGTTTTTATGCGGCTAGCGCCAAGGATGAGCAGTTCTTC.

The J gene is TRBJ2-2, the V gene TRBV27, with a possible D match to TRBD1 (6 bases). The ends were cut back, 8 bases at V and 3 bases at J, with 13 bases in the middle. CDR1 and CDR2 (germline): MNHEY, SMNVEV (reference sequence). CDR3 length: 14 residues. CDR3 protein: CASSPGVDTGELFF. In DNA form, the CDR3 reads TGTGCCAGCTCCCCAGGGGTAGACACCGGGGAGCTGTTTTTT.

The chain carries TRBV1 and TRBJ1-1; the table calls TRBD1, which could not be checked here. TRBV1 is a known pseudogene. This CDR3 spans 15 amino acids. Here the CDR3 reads CTSSLGSGVNTEAFF. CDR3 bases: TGCACCAGCAGCCTGGGATCAGGGGTGAACACTGAAGCTTTCTTT.

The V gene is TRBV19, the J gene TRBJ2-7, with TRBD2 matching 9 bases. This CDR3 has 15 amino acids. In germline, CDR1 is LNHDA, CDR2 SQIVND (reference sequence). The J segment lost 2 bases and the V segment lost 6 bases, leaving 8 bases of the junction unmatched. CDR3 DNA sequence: TGTGCCAGTAGCTACCTTAGCGGGAGAACCTACGAGCAGTACTTC. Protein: CASSYLSGRTYEQYF.

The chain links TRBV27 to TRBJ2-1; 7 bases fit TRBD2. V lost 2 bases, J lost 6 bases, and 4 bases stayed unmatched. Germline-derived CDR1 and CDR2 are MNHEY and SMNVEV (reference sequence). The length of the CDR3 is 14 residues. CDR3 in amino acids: CASSLAGAINEQFF. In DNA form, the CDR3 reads TGTGCCAGCAGTTTAGCGGGAGCTATCAATGAGCAGTTCTTC.

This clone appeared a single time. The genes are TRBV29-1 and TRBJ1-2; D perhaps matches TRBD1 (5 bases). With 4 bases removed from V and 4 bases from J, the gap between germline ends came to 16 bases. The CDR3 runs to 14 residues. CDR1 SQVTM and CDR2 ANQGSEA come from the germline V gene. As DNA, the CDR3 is TGCAGCGTTGGAAGGGGTTCGAAGAGCTATGGCTACACCTTC. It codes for CSVGRGSKSYGYTF. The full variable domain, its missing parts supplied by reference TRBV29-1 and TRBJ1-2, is SAVISQKPSRDICQRGTSLTIQCQVDSQVTMMFWYRQQPGQSLTLIATANQGSEATYESGFVIDKFPISRPNLTFSTLTVSNMSPEDSSIYLCSVGRGSKSYGYTFGSGTRLTVV.

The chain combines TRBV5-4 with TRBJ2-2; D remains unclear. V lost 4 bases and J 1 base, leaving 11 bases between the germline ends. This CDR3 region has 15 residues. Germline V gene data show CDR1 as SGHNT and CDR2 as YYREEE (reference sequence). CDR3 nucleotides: TGTGCCAGCAGCAAAACGAACAAGAACACCGGGGAGCTGTTTTTT. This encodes CASSKTNKNTGELFF.

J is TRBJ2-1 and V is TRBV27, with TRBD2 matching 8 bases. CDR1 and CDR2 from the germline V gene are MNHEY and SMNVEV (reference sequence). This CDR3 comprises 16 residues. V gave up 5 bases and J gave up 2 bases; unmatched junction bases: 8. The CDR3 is CASSPEGLEPYNEQFF. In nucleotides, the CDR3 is TGTGCCAGCAGTCCGGAGGGACTAGAACCCTACAATGAGCAGTTCTTC.

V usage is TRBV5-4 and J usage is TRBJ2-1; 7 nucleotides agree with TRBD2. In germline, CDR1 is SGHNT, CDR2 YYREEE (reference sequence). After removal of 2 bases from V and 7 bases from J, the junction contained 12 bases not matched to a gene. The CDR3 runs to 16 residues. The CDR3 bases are TGTGCCAGCAGCTTTCACTTAGCGGGTTTGGTGAATGAGCAGTTCTTC. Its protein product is CASSFHLAGLVNEQFF.

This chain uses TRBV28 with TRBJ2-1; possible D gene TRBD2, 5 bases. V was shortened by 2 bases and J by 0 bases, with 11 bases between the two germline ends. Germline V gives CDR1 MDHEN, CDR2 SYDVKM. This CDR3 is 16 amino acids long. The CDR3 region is CASSLGSAHSYNEQFF. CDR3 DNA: TGTGCCAGCAGTTTAGGGAGCGCTCACTCCTACAATGAGCAGTTCTTC.

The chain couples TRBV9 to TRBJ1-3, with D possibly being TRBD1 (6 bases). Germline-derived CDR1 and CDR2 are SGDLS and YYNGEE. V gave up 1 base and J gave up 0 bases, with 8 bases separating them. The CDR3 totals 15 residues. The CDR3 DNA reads TGTGCCAGCAGCGTACGGGGACACTCTGGAAACACCATATATTTT. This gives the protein CASSVRGHSGNTIYF.

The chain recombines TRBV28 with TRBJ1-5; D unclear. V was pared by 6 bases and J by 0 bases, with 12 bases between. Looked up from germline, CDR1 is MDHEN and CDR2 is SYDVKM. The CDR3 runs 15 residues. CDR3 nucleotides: TGTGCCAGCAGACCCCATCGGGATAGCAATCAGCCCCAGCATTTT. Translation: CASRPHRDSNQPQHF. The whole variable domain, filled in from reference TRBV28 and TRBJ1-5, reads DVKVTQSSRYLVKRTGEKVFLECVQDMDHENMFWYRQDPGLGLRLIYFSYDVKMKEKGDIPEGYSVSREKKERFSLILESASTNQTSMYLCASRPHRDSNQPQHFGDGTRLSIL.

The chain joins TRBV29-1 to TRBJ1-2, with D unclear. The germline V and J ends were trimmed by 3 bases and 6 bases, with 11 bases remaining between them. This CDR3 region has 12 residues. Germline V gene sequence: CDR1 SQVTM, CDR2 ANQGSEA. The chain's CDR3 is CSVERVMDGYTF. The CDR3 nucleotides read TGCAGCGTTGAGAGGGTGATGGATGGCTACACCTTC.

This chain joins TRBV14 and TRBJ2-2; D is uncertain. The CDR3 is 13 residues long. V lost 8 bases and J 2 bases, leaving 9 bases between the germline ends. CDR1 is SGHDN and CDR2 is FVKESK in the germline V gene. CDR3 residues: CASARLNTGELFF. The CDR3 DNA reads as TGTGCCAGCGCTAGATTAAACACCGGGGAGCTGTTTTTT.

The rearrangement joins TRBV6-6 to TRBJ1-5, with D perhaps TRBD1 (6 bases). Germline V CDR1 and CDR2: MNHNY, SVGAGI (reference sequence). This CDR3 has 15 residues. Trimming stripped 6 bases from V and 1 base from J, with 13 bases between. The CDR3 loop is CASSLGTGSNQPQHF. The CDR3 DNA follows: TGTGCCAGCAGCCTTGGAACAGGGAGCAATCAGCCCCAGCATTTT.

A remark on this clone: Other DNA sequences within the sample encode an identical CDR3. CDR3 amino acids: CASSLGPNTGELFF. CDR3 in DNA: TGCGCCAGCAGCTTGGGGCCAAACACCGGGGAGCTGTTTTTT. The chain combines TRBV5-1 with TRBJ2-2, with D hard to call. CDR3 size: 14 residues. CDR1 is SGHRS, CDR2 YFSETQ, per germline. The V end was cut by 0 bases, the J end by 2 bases, with 5 bases between.

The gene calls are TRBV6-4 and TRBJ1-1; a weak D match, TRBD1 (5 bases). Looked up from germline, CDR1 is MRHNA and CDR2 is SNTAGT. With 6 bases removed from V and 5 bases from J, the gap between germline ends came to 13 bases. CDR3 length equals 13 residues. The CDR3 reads CASRNQGGTEAFF. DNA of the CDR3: TGTGCCAGCAGAAACCAGGGTGGAACTGAAGCTTTCTTT.

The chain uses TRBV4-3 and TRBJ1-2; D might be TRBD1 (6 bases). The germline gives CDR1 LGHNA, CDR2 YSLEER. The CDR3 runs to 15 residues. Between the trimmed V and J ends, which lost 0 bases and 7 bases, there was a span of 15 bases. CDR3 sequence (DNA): TGCGCCAGCAGCCAAGAGACCTCAGGGGTTCTTGGCTACACCTTC. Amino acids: CASSQETSGVLGYTF.

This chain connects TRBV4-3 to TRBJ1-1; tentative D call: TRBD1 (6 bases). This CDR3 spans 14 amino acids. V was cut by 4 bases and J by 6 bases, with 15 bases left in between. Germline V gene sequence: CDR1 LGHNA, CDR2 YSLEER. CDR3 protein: CASSPPGDFSEAFF. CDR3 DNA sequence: TGCGCCAGCAGCCCTCCAGGGGATTTTTCTGAAGCTTTCTTT.

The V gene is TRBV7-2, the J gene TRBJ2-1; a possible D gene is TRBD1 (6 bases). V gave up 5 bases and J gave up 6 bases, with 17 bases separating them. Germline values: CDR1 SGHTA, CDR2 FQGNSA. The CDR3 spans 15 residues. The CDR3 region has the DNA TGTGCCAGCAGCCAATCCGGGACATTCCCCAATGAGCAGTTCTTC. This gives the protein CASSQSGTFPNEQFF.

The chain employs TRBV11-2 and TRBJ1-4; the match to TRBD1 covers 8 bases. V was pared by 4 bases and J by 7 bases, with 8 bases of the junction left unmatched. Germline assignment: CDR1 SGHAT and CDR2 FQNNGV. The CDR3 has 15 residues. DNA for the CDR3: TGTGCCAGCAGCTCCGGACAGGGCCGGGGTGAAAAACTGTTTTTT. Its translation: CASSSGQGRGEKLFF.

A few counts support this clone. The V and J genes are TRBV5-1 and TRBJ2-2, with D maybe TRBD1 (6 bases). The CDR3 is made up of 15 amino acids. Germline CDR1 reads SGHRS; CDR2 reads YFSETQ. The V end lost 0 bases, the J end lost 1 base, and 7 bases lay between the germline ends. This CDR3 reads CASSLGTVNTGELFF. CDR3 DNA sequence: TGCGCCAGCAGCTTGGGGACAGTGAACACCGGGGAGCTGTTTTTT.